This T cell receptor beta chain emerged from a study of shared clonotypes between healthy human individuals. Overall study findings and caveats: The sole specimen, blood, was sampled, and tissue repertoires likely differ. Measured sharing among donors was expected to vary with sequencing depth.

Assay: immunoSEQ multiplex PCR; the TCRdb copy retains only in-frame clones and omits some. The table has approximately 1.4 million clones, 98% seen once. CDR3 length: 13 amino acids. The J segment lost 0 bases and the V segment lost 7 bases, leaving 3 bases of the junction unmatched. CDR1 is SQVTM and CDR2 is ANQGSEA in the germline V gene. The split of CD4+ cells yielded CD45RA+ naive and CD45RA-negative memory subsets. In regard to this clone: The antigen is unknown.

The specimen sequenced was naive CD4+ T cells sorted from blood. Documented subset: CD45RA+ positively selected. The source of this sequence is a man aged 30 to 39 in good health. This chain links TRBV29-1 with TRBJ2-3; 8 bases line up with TRBD1. CDR3 sequence: CSGRTGSTDTQYF. The CDR3 coding sequence is TGCAGCGGAAGGACAGGGAGCACAGATACGCAGTATTTT.